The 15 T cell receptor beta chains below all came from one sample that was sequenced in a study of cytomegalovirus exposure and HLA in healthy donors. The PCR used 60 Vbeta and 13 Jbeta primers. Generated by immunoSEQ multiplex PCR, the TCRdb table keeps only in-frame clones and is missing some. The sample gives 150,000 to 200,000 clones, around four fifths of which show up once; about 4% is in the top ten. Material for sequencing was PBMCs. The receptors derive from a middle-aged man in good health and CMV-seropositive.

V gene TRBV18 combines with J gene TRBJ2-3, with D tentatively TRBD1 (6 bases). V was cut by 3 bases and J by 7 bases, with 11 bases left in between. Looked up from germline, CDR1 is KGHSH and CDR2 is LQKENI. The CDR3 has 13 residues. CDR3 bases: TGTGCCAGCTCACCCACGGGACAAAATACGCAGTATTTT. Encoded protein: CASSPTGQNTQYF.

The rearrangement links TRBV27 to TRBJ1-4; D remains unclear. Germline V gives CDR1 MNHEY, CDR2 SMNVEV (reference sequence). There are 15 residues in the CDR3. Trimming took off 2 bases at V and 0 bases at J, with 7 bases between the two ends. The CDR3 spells CASSLRGTTNEKLFF. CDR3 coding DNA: TGTGCCAGCAGTTTACGCGGTACAACTAATGAAAAACTGTTTTTT.

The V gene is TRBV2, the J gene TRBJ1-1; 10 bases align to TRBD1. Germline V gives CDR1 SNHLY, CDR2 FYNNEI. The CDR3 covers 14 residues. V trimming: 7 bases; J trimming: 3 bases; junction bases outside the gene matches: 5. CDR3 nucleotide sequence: TGTGCCAGCACTTCCGGGACAGGGGACACTGAAGCTTTCTTT. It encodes CASTSGTGDTEAFF.

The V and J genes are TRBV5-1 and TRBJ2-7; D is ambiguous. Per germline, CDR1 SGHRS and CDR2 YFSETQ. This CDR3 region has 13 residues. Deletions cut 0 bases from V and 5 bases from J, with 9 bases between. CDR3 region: CASSLAPGNEQYF. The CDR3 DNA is TGCGCCAGCAGCTTGGCCCCAGGTAACGAGCAGTACTTC.

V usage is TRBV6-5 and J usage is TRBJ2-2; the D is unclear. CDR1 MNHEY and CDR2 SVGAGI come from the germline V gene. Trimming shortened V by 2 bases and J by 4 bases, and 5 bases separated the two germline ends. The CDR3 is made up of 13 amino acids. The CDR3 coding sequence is TGTGCCAGCAGTTACGGGCCCACCGGGGAGCTGTTTTTT. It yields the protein CASSYGPTGELFF.

The CDR3 DNA follows: TGTGCCAGCAGCTTATCTGTGGGACTAGCGGATTCCTACGAGCAGTACTTC. Its translation: CASSLSVGLADSYEQYF. The J gene is TRBJ2-7, the V gene TRBV13; 11 nucleotides align to TRBD2. This CDR3 has 17 residues. The germline CDR1 and CDR2 sequences are PRHDT and FYEKMQ (reference sequence). V trimming: 2 bases; J trimming: 1 base; junction bases outside the gene matches: 7. Together with reference TRBV13 and TRBJ2-7, the CDR3 gives the full variable domain: AAGVIQSPRHLIKEKRETATLKCYPIPRHDTVYWYQQGPGQDPQFLISFYEKMQSDKGSIPDRFSAQQFSDYHSELNMSSLELGDSALYFCASSLSVGLADSYEQYFGPGTRLTVT.

DNA for the CDR3: TGTGCCAGCAGCCCTTCAAGGGGGCTGAATGAAAAACTGTTTTTT. Translated, it gives CASSPSRGLNEKLFF. The chain is built from TRBV9 and TRBJ1-4; 7 bases match TRBD1. Trimming at V came to 4 bases and at J to 5 bases, leaving 8 bases not matched to a gene. CDR3 length equals 15 residues. Germline V CDR1 and CDR2: SGDLS, YYNGEE.

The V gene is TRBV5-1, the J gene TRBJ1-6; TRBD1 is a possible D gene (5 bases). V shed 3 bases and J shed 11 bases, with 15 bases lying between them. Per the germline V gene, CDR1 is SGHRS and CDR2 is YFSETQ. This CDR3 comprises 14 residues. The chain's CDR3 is CASSSGQDDPPLHF. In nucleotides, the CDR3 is TGCGCCAGCAGCTCCGGACAAGATGATCCACCCCTCCACTTT.

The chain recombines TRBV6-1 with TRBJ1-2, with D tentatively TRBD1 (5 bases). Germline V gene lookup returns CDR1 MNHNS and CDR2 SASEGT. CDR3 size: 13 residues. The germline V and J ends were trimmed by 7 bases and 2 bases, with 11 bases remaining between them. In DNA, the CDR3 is TGTGCCAGCAATCTCCCAGGGAACTATGGCTACACCTTC. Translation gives CASNLPGNYGYTF.

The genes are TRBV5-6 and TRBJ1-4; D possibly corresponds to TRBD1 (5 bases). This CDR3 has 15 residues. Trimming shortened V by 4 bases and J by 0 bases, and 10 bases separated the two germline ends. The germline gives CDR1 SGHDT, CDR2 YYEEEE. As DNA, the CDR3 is TGTGCCAGCAGCCCCGACAGAGCAACTAATGAAAAACTGTTTTTT. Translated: CASSPDRATNEKLFF.

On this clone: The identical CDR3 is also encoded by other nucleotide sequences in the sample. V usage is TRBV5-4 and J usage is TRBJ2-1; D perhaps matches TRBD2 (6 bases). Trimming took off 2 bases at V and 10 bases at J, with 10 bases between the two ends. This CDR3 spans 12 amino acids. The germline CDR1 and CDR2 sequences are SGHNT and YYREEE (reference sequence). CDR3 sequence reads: CASSFTGEEQFF. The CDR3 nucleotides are TGTGCCAGCAGCTTCACGGGAGAAGAGCAGTTCTTC.

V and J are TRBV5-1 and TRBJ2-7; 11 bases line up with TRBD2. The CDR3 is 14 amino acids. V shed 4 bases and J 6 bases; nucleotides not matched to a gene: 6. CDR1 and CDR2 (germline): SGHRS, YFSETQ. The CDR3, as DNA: TGCGCCAGCAGCGATCTAGCGGGAGGACGCGAGCAGTACTTC. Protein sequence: CASSDLAGGREQYF.

Written as DNA, the CDR3 is TGTGCCAGCTCATCGACAGAAGCTTTTTTCACAGATACGCAGTATTTT. Its protein is CASSSTEAFFTDTQYF. V gene TRBV18 combines with J gene TRBJ2-3, with a weak D call TRBD1 (5 bases). This CDR3 comprises 16 residues. V was shortened by 5 bases and J by 2 bases, with 17 bases between the two germline ends. The germline CDR1 and CDR2 sequences are KGHSH and LQKENI.

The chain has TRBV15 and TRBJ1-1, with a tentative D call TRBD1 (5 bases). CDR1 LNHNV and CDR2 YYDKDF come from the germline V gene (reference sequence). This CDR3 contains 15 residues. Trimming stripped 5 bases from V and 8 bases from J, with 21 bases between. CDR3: CATSVPRLGGYEAFF. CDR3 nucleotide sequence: TGTGCCACCAGCGTTCCCCGCTTGGGGGGATACGAAGCTTTCTTT.

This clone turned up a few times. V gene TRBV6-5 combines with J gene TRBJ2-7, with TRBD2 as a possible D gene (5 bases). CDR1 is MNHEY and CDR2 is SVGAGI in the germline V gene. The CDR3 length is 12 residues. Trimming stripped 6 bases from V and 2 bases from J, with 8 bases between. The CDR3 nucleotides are TGTGCCAGCAGGTCCGGGGCCTACGAGCAGTACTTC. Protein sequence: CASRSGAYEQYF.